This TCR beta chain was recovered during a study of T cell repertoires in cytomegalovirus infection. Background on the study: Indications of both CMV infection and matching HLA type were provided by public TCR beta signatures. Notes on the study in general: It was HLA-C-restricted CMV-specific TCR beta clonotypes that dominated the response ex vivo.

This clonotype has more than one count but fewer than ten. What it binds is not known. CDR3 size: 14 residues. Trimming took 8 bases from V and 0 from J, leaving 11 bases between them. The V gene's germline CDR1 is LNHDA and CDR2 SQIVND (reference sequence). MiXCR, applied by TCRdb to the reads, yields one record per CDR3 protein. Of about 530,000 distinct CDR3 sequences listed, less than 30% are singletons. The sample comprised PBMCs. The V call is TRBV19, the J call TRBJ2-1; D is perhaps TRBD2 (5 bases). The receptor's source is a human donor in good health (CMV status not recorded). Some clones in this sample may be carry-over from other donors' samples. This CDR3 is CASEGEPSYNEQFF. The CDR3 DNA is TGTGCCAGTGAGGGAGAACCCTCCTACAATGAGCAGTTCTTC.